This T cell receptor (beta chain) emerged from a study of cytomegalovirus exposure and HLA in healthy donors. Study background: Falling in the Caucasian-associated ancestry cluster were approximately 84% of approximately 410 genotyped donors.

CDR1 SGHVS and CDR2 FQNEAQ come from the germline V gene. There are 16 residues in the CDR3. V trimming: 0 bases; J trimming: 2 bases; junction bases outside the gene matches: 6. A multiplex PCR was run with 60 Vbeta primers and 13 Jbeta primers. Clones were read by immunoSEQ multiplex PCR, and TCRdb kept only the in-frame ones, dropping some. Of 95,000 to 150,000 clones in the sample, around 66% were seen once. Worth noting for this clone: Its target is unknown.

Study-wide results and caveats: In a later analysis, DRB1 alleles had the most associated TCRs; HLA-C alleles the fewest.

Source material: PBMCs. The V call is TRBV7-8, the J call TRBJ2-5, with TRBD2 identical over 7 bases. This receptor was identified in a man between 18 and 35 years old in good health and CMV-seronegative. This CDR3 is CASSLAGGRGQETQYF. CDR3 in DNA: TGTGCCAGCAGCTTAGCTGGCGGGAGAGGGCAAGAGACCCAGTACTTC.